These 3 T cell receptor beta chains were all obtained from the same sample, sequenced in a study of T cells in localized non-small cell lung cancer. Method: immunoSEQ multiplex PCR; TCRdb's copy keeps in-frame clones and lacks some. This sample has about 33,000 clones, with around 86% found just once. The specimen was peripheral blood, collected before any cancer treatment. The receptors here all came from a male donor at least 60 years old with stage III lung adenocarcinoma.

The V call is TRBV7-9, the J call TRBJ1-2; D perhaps matches TRBD1 (5 bases). The germline V gene has CDR1 SEHNR and CDR2 FQNEAQ (reference sequence). V shed 5 bases and J shed 8 bases, with 12 bases lying between them. CDR3 length: 12 amino acids. This CDR3 reads CASSPEGFGYTF. In DNA form, the CDR3 reads TGTGCCAGCAGCCCTGAGGGGTTCGGCTACACCTTC.

The genes are TRBV5-4 and TRBJ2-2; maybe TRBD1 (5 bases). The CDR3 is 16 amino acids. Germline V lookup: CDR1 SGHNT, CDR2 YYREEE (reference sequence). The germline V and J ends were trimmed by 0 bases and 2 bases, with 11 bases remaining between them. This CDR3 is CASSLEGRVNTGELFF. The CDR3 nucleotides are TGTGCCAGCAGCTTGGAGGGCAGGGTTAACACCGGGGAGCTGTTTTTT. Together with reference TRBV5-4 and TRBJ2-2, the CDR3 gives the full variable domain: ETGVTQSPTHLIKTRGQQVTLRCSSQSGHNTVSWYQQALGQGPQFIFQYYREEENGRGNFPPRFSGLQFPNYSSELNVNALELDDSALYLCASSLEGRVNTGELFFGEGSRLTVL.

This clone is judged medium-sized. The V and J genes are TRBV9 and TRBJ2-1, with D unclear. V lost 0 bases and J lost 3, with 7 bases in between. There are 14 residues in the CDR3. Germline CDR1 reads SGDLS; CDR2 reads YYNGEE. CDR3 sequence (DNA): TGTGCCAGCAGCGTAGACTCCTTCTACAATGAGCAGTTCTTC. It is translated as CASSVDSFYNEQFF.